These T cell receptor beta chains were read from a single sample in a study of cytomegalovirus exposure and HLA in healthy donors. The assay was immunoSEQ multiplex PCR, and TCRdb's table has in-frame clones only and misses some. The profile shows about 170,000 clones, about 96% of them singletons. Source material: PBMCs. The receptors stem from a woman in her late teens or twenties in good health and CMV-seronegative. CDR3s include the opening cysteine and the closing phenylalanine or tryptophan. A D gene is named only where the DNA matches it firmly. The size entry is marked missing in some rows and otherwise reads once, few, many or a size class.

abundance,j_gene,v_gene,d_gene,CDR3aa,CDR3nt
-,TRBJ2-2,TRBV4-3,TRBD2,CASSQYPSGGTGELFF,TGCGCCAGCAGCCAATACCCTAGCGGGGGGACCGGGGAGCTGTTTTTT
-,TRBJ1-5,TRBV7-9,TRBD1,CASSSGKDRVSNQPQHF,TGTGCCAGCAGCTCCGGGAAGGACAGGGTTAGCAATCAGCCCCAGCATTTT
-,TRBJ1-1,TRBV29-1,-,CSVAGVNTEAFF,TGCAGCGTCGCGGGGGTGAACACTGAAGCTTTCTTT
-,TRBJ1-2,TRBV30,-,CAWSAGGNYGYTF,TGTGCCTGGAGTGCCGGGGGTAACTATGGCTACACCTTC
few,TRBJ2-3,TRBV9,TRBD2,CASSVDSGGRDTQYF,TGTGCCAGCAGCGTAGATAGCGGGGGAAGAGATACGCAGTATTTT
-,TRBJ1-1,TRBV5-4,TRBD1,CASSPRTGYTEAFF,TGTGCCAGCAGCCCCCGGACAGGGTACACTGAAGCTTTCTTT
-,TRBJ2-1,TRBV5-1,-,CASSLGAGYNEQFF,TGCGCCAGCAGCTTGGGGGCGGGTTACAATGAGCAGTTCTTC
-,TRBJ1-1,TRBV7-2,-,CASSPHGGSNTEAFF,TGTGCCAGCAGCCCACACGGAGGGAGTAACACTGAAGCTTTCTTT
-,TRBJ1-4,TRBV19,-,CASSVTGSATNEKLFF,TGTGCCAGTAGTGTAACAGGATCCGCAACTAATGAAAAACTGTTTTTT
-,TRBJ2-3,TRBV9,-,CASSVGLSGGDRDTQYF,TGTGCCAGCAGCGTCGGTTTGTCCGGGGGAGATCGAGATACGCAGTATTTT
-,TRBJ2-1,TRBV11-2,TRBD2,CASSFTSGGARGYNEQFF,TGTGCCAGCAGCTTTACCAGCGGGGGGGCCCGGGGGTACAATGAGCAGTTCTTC
-,TRBJ1-2,TRBV19,TRBD1,CASSQPGQGGYYGYTF,TGTGCCAGTAGTCAACCGGGACAGGGGGGATACTATGGCTACACCTTC
-,TRBJ1-2,TRBV6-1,TRBD1,CASSVGGASYGYTF,TGTGCCAGCAGTGTAGGGGGCGCCAGCTATGGCTACACCTTC
-,TRBJ2-5,TRBV30,TRBD1,CAWYGQGEETQYF,TGTGCCTGGTACGGACAGGGAGAAGAGACCCAGTACTTC
-,TRBJ2-2,TRBV7-2,-,CASSLSTDNTGELFF,TGTGCCAGCAGCTTATCGACTGATAACACCGGGGAGCTGTTTTTT
-,TRBJ2-5,TRBV4-3,TRBD2,CASSQNSGGIQETQYF,TGCGCCAGCAGCCAAAATAGCGGGGGGATACAAGAGACCCAGTACTTC
-,TRBJ1-1,TRBV6-5,-,CASSLYGANTEAFF,TGTGCCAGCAGTCTCTATGGGGCGAACACTGAAGCTTTCTTT
-,TRBJ2-3,TRBV9,TRBD1,CASSENRDSGTDTQYF,TGTGCCAGCAGCGAGAACAGGGACAGCGGCACAGATACGCAGTATTTT
once,TRBJ1-6,TRBV7-2,-,CASSFGPQGVGSPLHF,TGTGCCAGCAGCTTTGGGCCCCAAGGGGTGGGATCACCCCTCCACTTT
-,TRBJ2-7,TRBV5-1,-,CASSLEPVYEQYF,TGCGCCAGCAGCTTGGAGCCCGTCTACGAGCAGTACTTC